These T cell receptor beta chains were read from a single sample in a study of T-cell memory formation after mild COVID-19. Each CDR3 protein is one row after TCRdb ran MiXCR on the 5' RACE reads. The sample lists 380,000 or so distinct CDR3 sequences, roughly 13% occurring once. Sequencing used PBMCs or a T cell subset sorted from them (not recorded which). These receptors all stem from a man aged 18 to 29 who had mild COVID-19 (a few samples of this study predate the infection). Cell type and time point are not known. CDR3s include the opening cysteine and the closing phenylalanine or tryptophan. The D gene is left open where the match is weak. Size is stated for part of the rows, as once, few or many counts, or as a class when the clone is expanded.

clone_size | j_call | v_call | d_call | cdr3_aa | cdr3_nt
few | TRBJ2-5 | TRBV29-1 | NA | CSVEDPGEGFGETQYF | TGCAGCGTTGAAGACCCCGGCGAGGGATTCGGGGAGACCCAGTACTTC
few | TRBJ1-1 | TRBV29-1 | TRBD1 | CSVATGGWNTEAFF | TGCAGCGTGGCTACAGGGGGCTGGAACACTGAAGCTTTCTTT
NA | TRBJ2-1 | TRBV5-1 | TRBD1 | CASSPRQGSYNEQFF | TGCGCCAGCAGCCCCCGACAGGGGTCTTACAATGAGCAGTTCTTC
NA | TRBJ1-4 | TRBV5-1 | NA | CASRGITNEKLFF | TGCGCCAGCCGGGGGATAACTAATGAAAAACTGTTTTTT
NA | TRBJ1-6 | TRBV27 | NA | CASNPGAHNSPLHF | TGTGCCAGCAATCCCGGGGCCCATAATTCACCCCTCCACTTT
few | TRBJ1-1 | TRBV29-1 | NA | CSVVRGGVNTEAFF | TGCAGCGTTGTAAGAGGGGGGGTGAACACTGAAGCTTTCTTT
NA | TRBJ2-3 | TRBV5-5 | NA | CASSILDSTDTQYF | TGTGCCAGCAGCATCCTAGACAGCACAGATACGCAGTATTTT
NA | TRBJ1-3 | TRBV11-2 | NA | CASRTQGESGNTIYF | TGTGCCAGCAGAACACAGGGCGAGTCTGGAAACACCATATATTTT
many | TRBJ1-5 | TRBV7-2 | TRBD1 | CASSLEGARRPQHF | TGTGCCAGCAGCCTCGAGGGGGCGAGGCGGCCCCAGCATTTT
NA | TRBJ2-2 | TRBV12-3/TRBV12-4 | NA | CASSLMRNTGELFF | TGTGCCAGCAGTTTAATGCGGAACACCGGGGAGCTGTTTTTT
few | TRBJ2-3 | TRBV5-5 | TRBD1 | CASSSGQGRGDTQYF | TGTGCCAGCAGCTCCGGACAGGGAAGGGGAGATACGCAGTATTTT
NA | TRBJ1-4 | TRBV4-1 | NA | CASSHPRGPNEKLFF | TGCGCCAGCAGCCATCCAAGGGGACCTAATGAAAAACTGTTTTTT
few | TRBJ2-1 | TRBV11-2 | NA | CASSLGILGNEQFF | TGTGCCAGCAGCTTAGGGATTCTCGGCAATGAGCAGTTCTTC
NA | TRBJ2-2 | TRBV18 | NA | CASSPRYDPTGITGELFF | TGTGCCAGCTCACCCCGATACGATCCGACGGGGATCACCGGGGAGCTGTTTTTT
once | TRBJ2-3 | TRBV12-3/TRBV12-4 | TRBD2 | CASRPTTGTSGLTDTQYF | TGTGCCAGCAGACCCACAACCGGGACTAGCGGACTCACAGATACGCAGTATTTT
NA | TRBJ2-4 | TRBV7-9 | TRBD2 | CASSRTTTGTTSGGIHIQYF | TGTGCCAGCAGCCGAACCACGACCGGGACAACAAGCGGGGGGATACACATTCAGTACTTC
few | TRBJ2-2 | TRBV4-3 | NA | CASSQDHDGSNTGELFF | TGCGCCAGCAGCCAAGATCATGACGGATCGAACACCGGGGAGCTGTTTTTT
many | TRBJ2-1 | TRBV5-1 | NA | CASSLAEQGPYNEQFF | TGCGCCAGCAGCTTGGCCGAGCAGGGCCCCTACAATGAGCAGTTCTTC
NA | TRBJ2-2 | TRBV6-1 | NA | CASYTANTGELFF | TGTGCCAGCTATACTGCGAACACCGGGGAGCTGTTTTTT
many | TRBJ2-6 | TRBV10-3 | NA | CATKEGGANVLTF | TGTGCCACCAAGGAAGGGGGGGCCAACGTCCTGACTTTC
many | TRBJ1-6 | TRBV7-2 | NA | CASSPGVGAASPLHF | TGTGCCAGCAGCCCAGGGGTAGGGGCGGCTTCACCCCTCCACTTT
NA | TRBJ1-5 | TRBV12-5 | TRBD1 | CASGNLTGGLNQPQHF | TGTGCTAGTGGTAACCTGACAGGGGGCCTCAATCAGCCCCAGCATTTT
many | TRBJ2-2 | TRBV19 | NA | CASSMGIWDKIFGTGELFF | TGTGCCAGTAGTATGGGGATATGGGACAAAATTTTTGGGACCGGGGAGCTGTTTTTT
few | TRBJ1-3 | TRBV14 | NA | CASSRDGFSGNTIYF | TGTGCCAGCAGCCGGGACGGCTTCTCTGGAAACACCATATATTTT
NA | TRBJ2-2 | TRBV7-8 | NA | CASSLDRTQNTGELFF | TGTGCCAGCAGCTTAGACCGGACACAGAACACCGGGGAGCTGTTTTTT
NA | TRBJ2-1 | TRBV7-8 | NA | CASSLGWVEQFF | TGTGCCAGCAGCTTAGGTTGGGTTGAGCAGTTCTTC
few | TRBJ2-3 | TRBV11-2 | TRBD2 | CASTIAGRADTQYF | TGTGCCAGCACCATAGCGGGGAGGGCAGATACGCAGTATTTT
NA | TRBJ2-2 | TRBV2 | TRBD1 | CASSGNRGSTGELFF | TGTGCCAGCAGTGGGAACAGGGGGAGCACCGGGGAGCTGTTTTTT
few | TRBJ2-5 | TRBV12-3/TRBV12-4 | NA | CASSRPAGETQYF | TGTGCCAGCAGTCGACCCGCCGGAGAGACCCAGTACTTC
few | TRBJ1-3 | TRBV14 | NA | CASSTGPNSGNTIYF | TGTGCCAGCAGTACGGGACCGAACTCTGGAAACACCATATATTTT
few | TRBJ1-2 | TRBV2 | NA | CASSNHREYGYTF | TGTGCCAGCAGTAACCACAGGGAATATGGCTACACCTTC